A selection of T cell receptor beta chains follows, all from one sample in a study of blood T cells in healthy people across ages. Via MiXCR, TCRdb re-called the 5' RACE reads, giving one row per CDR3 protein. The repertoire holds over 450,000 distinct CDR3 sequences, with about 25% as singletons. The data were also submitted as part of a second study, on T cells of mothers and their children.

What was sequenced was blood. These receptors were collected from a boy between 10 and 17 years old in good health. CDR3s include the opening cysteine and the closing phenylalanine or tryptophan. A D gene is named only where the DNA matches it firmly. Only part of the rows carry a size: once, few, many, or a class if the clone is expanded.

TRBD2	few	TRBV20-1	14	TRBJ2-7	CSAVWGLEAGEQYF	TGCAGTGCCGTCTGGGGCCTGGAAGCGGGGGAGCAGTACTTC
TRBD1	few	TRBV7-2	14	TRBJ2-7	CASSMTGSSYEQYF	TGTGCCAGCAGTATGACAGGGAGCTCCTACGAGCAGTACTTC
TRBD1	-	TRBV6-2/TRBV6-3	15	TRBJ1-2	CASRPGQGTNYGYTF	TGTGCCAGCAGACCGGGACAGGGAACAAACTATGGCTACACCTTC
TRBD1	few	TRBV4-3	15	TRBJ2-7	CASSQEDQTGAEQYF	TGCGCCAGCAGCCAAGAGGACCAAACAGGGGCCGAGCAGTACTTC
-	-	TRBV2	12	TRBJ1-3	CASSGAGNTIYF	TGTGCCAGCAGTGGAGCAGGAAACACCATATATTTT
TRBD1	few	TRBV20-1	15	TRBJ2-5	CSATIPGQGGETQYF	TGCAGTGCTACCATCCCGGGACAGGGGGGAGAGACCCAGTACTTC
TRBD1	few	TRBV5-1	15	TRBJ2-7	CASSLGTGRTYEQYF	TGCGCCAGCAGCTTGGGGACAGGGCGGACCTACGAGCAGTACTTC
-	-	TRBV20-1	12	TRBJ1-4	CSASWAGPKLFF	TGCAGTGCTAGTTGGGCCGGGCCAAAACTGTTTTTT
TRBD1	-	TRBV7-9	15	TRBJ1-2	CASSGTGGVNYGYTF	TGTGCCAGCAGCGGAACAGGGGGGGTTAACTATGGCTACACCTTC
-	-	TRBV4-1	14	TRBJ1-4	CASSQGRGNEKLFF	TGCGCCAGCAGCCAAGGGAGGGGGAATGAAAAACTGTTTTTT
-	-	TRBV29-1	12	TRBJ2-7	CSVVSDSYEQYF	TGCAGCGTTGTAAGCGACTCCTACGAGCAGTACTTC
TRBD2	-	TRBV20-1	14	TRBJ2-7	CSARRTSGTYEQYF	TGCAGTGCTAGAAGGACTAGCGGTACCTACGAGCAGTACTTC
TRBD1	-	TRBV7-9	16	TRBJ2-6	CASSPDRGSGANVLTF	TGTGCCAGCAGCCCGGACAGGGGATCTGGGGCCAACGTCCTGACTTTC
TRBD1	-	TRBV9	15	TRBJ2-1	CASSVRDRSYNEQFF	TGTGCCAGCAGCGTACGGGACAGAAGTTACAATGAGCAGTTCTTC
TRBD1	-	TRBV7-2	15	TRBJ2-5	CASSMGQAYQETQYF	TGTGCCAGCAGCATGGGACAGGCATACCAAGAGACCCAGTACTTC
-	few	TRBV12-3/TRBV12-4	17	TRBJ1-5	CASSLATAGTTNQPQHF	TGTGCCAGCAGCTTAGCAACCGCCGGGACAACTAATCAGCCCCAGCATTTT
-	few	TRBV29-1	14	TRBJ2-1	CSGNWGARNNEQFF	TGCAGCGGGAATTGGGGGGCGCGCAACAATGAGCAGTTCTTC